This T cell receptor (beta chain) is drawn from a study of T cells in Graves' hyperthyroidism and ophthalmopathy. Study-wide points: Most clonotypes expanded in thyroid above 0.001 were likewise present in blood.

The study left out patients who had uncontrolled infection, other autoimmune disease, pregnancy or lactation. Clinical symptoms, serum thyroxine, TRAb, thyroid ultrasound and orbital computed tomography informed diagnoses. PBMCs were derived from roughly 9.6 ml fresh peripheral blood. TCR beta CDR3 regions were amplified from RNA transcripts. During a first-round RT-PCR of the TCR CDR3, the HTBI primer set was used. TCRdb reanalysed the multiplex PCR reads using MiXCR and keeps one entry per CDR3 protein. The sample carries under 300,000 distinct CDR3 sequences, 10% to 15% recorded once. This clonotype was recorded at least ten times. Its antigen is not identified. The V and J ends lost 2 bases and 4 bases respectively, with 8 bases between them. This CDR3 has 13 amino acids. CDR1 and CDR2 from the germline V gene are LNHNV and YYDKDF (reference sequence).

The chain is built from TRBV15 and TRBJ1-1; TRBD1 is a possible D gene (5 bases). Sequenced input: blood. The receptor was derived from a woman younger than 45 with Graves' hyperthyroidism that later progressed to Graves' ophthalmopathy. The CDR3 here is CATSRPRGTEAFF. The CDR3 DNA reads as TGTGCCACCAGCAGACCTAGGGGCACTGAAGCTTTCTTT.